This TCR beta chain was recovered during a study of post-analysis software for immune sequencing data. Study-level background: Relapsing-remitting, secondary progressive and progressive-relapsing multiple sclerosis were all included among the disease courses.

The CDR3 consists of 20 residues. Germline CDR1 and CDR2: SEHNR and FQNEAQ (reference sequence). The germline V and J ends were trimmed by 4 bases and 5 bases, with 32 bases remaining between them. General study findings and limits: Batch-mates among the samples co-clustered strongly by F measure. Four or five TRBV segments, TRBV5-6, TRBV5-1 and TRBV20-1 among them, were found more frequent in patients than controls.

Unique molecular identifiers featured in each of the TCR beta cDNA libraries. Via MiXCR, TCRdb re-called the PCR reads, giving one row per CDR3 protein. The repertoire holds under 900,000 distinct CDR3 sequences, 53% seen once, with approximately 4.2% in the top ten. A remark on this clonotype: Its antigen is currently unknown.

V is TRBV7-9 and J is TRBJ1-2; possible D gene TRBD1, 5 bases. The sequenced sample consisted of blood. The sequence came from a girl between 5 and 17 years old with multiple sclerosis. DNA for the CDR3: TGTGCCAGCAGCTCATGGAGCTCGGGACTTTGGAAGTCACCCCTTTATGGCTACACCTTC. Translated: CASSSWSSGLWKSPLYGYTF.